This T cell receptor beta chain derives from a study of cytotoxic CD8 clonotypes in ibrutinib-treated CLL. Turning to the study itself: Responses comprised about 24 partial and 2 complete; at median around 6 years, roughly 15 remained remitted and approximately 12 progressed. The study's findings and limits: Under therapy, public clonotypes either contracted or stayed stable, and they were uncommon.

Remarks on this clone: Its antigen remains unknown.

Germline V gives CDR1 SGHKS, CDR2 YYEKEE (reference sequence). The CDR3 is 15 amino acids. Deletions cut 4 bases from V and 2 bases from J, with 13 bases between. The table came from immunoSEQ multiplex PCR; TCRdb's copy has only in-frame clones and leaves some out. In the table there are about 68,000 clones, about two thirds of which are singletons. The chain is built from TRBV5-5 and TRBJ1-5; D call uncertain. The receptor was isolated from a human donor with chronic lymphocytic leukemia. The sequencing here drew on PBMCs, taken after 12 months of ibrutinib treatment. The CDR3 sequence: CASSLASGGNQPQHF. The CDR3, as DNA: TGTGCCAGCAGCCTGGCTTCGGGCGGCAATCAGCCCCAGCATTTT.